In its sample, the clone carrying this T cell receptor beta chain was seen a few times. The antigen is unknown. The CDR3 runs 15 residues. The ends lost 5 bases at V and 3 bases at J; junction bases unmatched: 3. Germline lookup yields CDR1 SGHTA and CDR2 FQGNSA. Across 18 months, stable Graves' hyperthyroidism was marked by no progression to ophthalmopathy. The sample is drawn from a study of T cells in Graves' hyperthyroidism and ophthalmopathy. Study-wide background: Once the initial diagnosis was made, peripheral blood was obtained before any treatment. Study results and limitations: By a 13 V-J model, ophthalmopathy was set apart from stable hyperthyroidism.

From RNA transcripts, TCR beta CDR3 regions were amplified. Carried out on the TCR CDR3, a first-round RT-PCR used the HTBI primer set. Each CDR3 protein gets one entry after TCRdb re-called the multiplex PCR reads with MiXCR. The sample includes about 840,000 distinct CDR3 sequences, more than 30% of them seen just once. The chain couples TRBV7-2 to TRBJ2-7; 14 bases line up with TRBD2. This receptor was obtained from a man aged 18-30 years with Graves' hyperthyroidism. The sequencing input was blood. The CDR3 loop reads CASSRGLAGGYEQYF. In nucleotides, the CDR3 is TGTGCCAGCAGCCGAGGACTAGCGGGGGGCTACGAGCAGTACTTC.